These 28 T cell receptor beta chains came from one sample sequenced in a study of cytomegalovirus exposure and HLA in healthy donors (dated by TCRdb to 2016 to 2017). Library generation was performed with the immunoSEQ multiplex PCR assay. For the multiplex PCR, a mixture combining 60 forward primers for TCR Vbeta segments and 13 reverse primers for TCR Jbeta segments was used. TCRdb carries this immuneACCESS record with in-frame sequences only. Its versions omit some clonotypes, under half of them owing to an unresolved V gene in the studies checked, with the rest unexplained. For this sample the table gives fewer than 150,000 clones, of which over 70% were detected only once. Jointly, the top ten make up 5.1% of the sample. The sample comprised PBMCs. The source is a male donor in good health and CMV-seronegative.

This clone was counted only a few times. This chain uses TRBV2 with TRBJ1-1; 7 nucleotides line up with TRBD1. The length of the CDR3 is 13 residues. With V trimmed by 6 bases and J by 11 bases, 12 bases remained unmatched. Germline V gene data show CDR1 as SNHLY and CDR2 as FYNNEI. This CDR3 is CASRTGSEATAFF. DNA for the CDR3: TGTGCCAGCAGGACAGGGTCCGAAGCTACGGCTTTCTTT.

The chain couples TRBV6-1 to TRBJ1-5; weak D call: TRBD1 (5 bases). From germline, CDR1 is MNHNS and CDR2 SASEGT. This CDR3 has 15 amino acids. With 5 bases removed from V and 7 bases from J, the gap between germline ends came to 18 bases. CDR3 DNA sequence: TGTGCCAGCAGTTCCGGGACTCCAGGGCGACAGCCCCAGCATTTT. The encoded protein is CASSSGTPGRQPQHF.

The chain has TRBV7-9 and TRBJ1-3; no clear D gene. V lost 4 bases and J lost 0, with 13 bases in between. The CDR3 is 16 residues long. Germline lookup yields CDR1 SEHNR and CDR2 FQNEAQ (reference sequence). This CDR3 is CASSSPVGVSGNTIYF. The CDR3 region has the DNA TGTGCCAGCAGCTCTCCAGTGGGAGTCTCTGGAAACACCATATATTTT.

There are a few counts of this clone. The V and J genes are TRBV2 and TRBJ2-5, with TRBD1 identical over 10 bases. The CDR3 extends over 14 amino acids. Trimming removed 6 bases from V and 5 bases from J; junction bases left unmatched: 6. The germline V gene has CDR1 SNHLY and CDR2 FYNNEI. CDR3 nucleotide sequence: TGTGCCAGCAGACGGACAGGGGGACTCGAGACCCAGTACTTC. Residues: CASRRTGGLETQYF.

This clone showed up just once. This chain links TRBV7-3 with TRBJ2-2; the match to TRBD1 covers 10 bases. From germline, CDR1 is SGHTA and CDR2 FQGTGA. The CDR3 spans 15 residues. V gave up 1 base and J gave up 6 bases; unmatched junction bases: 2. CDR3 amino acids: CASSLNGQGAGELFF. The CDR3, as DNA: TGTGCCAGCAGCTTAAATGGACAGGGGGCCGGGGAGCTGTTTTTT.

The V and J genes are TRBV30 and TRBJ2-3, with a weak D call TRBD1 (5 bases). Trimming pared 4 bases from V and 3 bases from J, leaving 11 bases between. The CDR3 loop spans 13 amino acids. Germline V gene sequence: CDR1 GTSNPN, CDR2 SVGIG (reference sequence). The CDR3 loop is CAWTLKGTDTQYF. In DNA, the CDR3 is TGTGCCTGGACCCTCAAGGGGACAGATACGCAGTATTTT.

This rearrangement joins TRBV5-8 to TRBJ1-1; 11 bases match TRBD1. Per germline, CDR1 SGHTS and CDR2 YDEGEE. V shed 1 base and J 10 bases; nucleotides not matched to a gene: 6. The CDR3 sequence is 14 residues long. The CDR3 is CASSLSGQGGRAFF. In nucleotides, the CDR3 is TGTGCCAGCAGCTTGTCGGGACAGGGGGGTCGAGCTTTCTTT.

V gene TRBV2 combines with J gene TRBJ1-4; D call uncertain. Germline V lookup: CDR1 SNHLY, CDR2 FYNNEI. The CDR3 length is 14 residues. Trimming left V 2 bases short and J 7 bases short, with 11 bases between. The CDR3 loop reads CASSELVSSEKLFF. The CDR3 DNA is TGTGCCAGCAGTGAACTGGTCTCGAGTGAAAAACTGTTTTTT. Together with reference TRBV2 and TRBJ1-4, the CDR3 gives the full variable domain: EPEVTQTPSHQVTQMGQEVILRCVPISNHLYFYWYRQILGQKVEFLVSFYNNEISEKSEIFDDQFSVERPDGSNFTLKIRSTKLEDSAMYFCASSELVSSEKLFFGSGTQLSVL.

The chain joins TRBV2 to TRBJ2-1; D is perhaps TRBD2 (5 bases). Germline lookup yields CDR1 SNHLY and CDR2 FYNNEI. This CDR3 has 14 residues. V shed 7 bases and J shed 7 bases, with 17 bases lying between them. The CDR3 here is CASKRDPDLNEQFF. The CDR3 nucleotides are TGTGCCAGCAAGAGGGATCCGGATTTGAATGAGCAGTTCTTC.

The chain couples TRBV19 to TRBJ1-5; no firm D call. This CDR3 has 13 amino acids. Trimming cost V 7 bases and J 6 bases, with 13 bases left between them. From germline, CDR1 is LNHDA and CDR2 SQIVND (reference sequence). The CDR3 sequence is CASTLSGSQPQHF. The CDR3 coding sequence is TGTGCCAGTACCTTAAGCGGGTCTCAGCCCCAGCATTTT.

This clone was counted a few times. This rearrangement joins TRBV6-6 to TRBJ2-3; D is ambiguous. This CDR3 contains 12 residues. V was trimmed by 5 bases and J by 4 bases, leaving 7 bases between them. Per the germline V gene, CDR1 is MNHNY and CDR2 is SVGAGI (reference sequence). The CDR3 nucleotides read TGTGCCAGCAGTCACCGAGCAGATACGCAGTATTTT. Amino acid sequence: CASSHRADTQYF.

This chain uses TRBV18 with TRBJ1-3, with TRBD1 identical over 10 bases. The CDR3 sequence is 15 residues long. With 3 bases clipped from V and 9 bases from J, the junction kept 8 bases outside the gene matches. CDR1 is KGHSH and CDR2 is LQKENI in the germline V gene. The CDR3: CASSPQDRGIGTIYF. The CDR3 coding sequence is TGTGCCAGCTCACCGCAGGACAGGGGGATTGGCACCATATATTTT.

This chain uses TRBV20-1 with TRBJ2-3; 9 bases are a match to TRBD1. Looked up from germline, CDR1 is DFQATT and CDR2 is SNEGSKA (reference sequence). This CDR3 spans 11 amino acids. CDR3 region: CSGQGYDTQYF. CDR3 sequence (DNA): TGCTCGGGACAGGGTTACGACACGCAGTATTTT.

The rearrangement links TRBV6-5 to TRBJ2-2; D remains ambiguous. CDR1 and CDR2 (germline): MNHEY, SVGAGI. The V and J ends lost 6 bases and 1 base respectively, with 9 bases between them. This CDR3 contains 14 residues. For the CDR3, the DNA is TGTGCCAGCAGGATGGAGTGGAACACCGGGGAGCTGTTTTTT. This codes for CASRMEWNTGELFF.

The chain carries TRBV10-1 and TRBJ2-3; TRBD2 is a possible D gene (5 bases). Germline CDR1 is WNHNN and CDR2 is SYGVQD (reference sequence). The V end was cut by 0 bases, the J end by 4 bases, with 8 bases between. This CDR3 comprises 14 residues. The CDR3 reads CASSESPGSDTQYF. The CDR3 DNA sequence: TGCGCCAGCAGTGAGTCTCCGGGATCAGATACGCAGTATTTT.

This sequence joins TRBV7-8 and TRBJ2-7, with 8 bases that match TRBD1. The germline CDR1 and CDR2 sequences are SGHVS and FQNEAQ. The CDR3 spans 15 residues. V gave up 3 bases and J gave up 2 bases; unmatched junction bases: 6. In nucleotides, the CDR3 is TGTGCCAGCAGCTTCGGGACAGGCTTAACCTACGAGCAGTACTTC. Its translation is CASSFGTGLTYEQYF.

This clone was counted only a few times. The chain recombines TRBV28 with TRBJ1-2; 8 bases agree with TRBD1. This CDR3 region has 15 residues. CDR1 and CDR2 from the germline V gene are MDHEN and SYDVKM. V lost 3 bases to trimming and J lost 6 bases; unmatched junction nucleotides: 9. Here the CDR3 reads CASSFDDRGGNGYTF. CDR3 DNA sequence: TGTGCCAGCAGTTTTGACGACAGGGGCGGCAATGGCTACACCTTC.

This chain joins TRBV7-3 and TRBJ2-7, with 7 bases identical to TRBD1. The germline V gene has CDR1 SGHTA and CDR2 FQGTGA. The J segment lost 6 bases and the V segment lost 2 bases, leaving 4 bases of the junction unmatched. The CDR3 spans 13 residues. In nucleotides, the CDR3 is TGTGCCAGCAGCTTAGGGCCAGGGGGCGAGCAGTACTTC. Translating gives CASSLGPGGEQYF.

The CDR3 DNA sequence: TGTGCCAGCTCAGAGGCTTGGACAGCCTCCTATGGCTACACCTTC. This encodes CASSEAWTASYGYTF. V and J are TRBV18 and TRBJ1-2, with TRBD1 as a possible D gene (6 bases). Looked up from germline, CDR1 is KGHSH and CDR2 is LQKENI. The germline V and J ends were trimmed by 5 bases and 4 bases, with 17 bases remaining between them. The length of the CDR3 is 15 residues.

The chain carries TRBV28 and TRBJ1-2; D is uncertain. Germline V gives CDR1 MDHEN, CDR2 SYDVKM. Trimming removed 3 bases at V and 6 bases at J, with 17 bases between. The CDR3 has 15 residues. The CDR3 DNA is TGTGCCAGCAGTTTCGTCACCGCAACCGGGAATGGCTACACCTTC. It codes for CASSFVTATGNGYTF.

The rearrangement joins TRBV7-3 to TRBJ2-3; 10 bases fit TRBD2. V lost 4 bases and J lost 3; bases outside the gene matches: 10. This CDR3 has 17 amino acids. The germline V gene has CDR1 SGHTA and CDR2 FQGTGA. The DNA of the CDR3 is TGTGCCAGCAGCTCCCGTGGTAGCGGGGGGTCAACAGATACGCAGTATTTT. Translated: CASSSRGSGGSTDTQYF.

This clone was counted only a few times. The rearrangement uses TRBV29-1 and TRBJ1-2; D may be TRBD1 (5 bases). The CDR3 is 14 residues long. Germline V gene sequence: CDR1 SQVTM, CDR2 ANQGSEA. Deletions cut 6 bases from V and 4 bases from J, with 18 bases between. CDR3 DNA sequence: TGCAGCGTCCAGTCTATGGGGGGTTCCTATGGCTACACCTTC. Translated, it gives CSVQSMGGSYGYTF.

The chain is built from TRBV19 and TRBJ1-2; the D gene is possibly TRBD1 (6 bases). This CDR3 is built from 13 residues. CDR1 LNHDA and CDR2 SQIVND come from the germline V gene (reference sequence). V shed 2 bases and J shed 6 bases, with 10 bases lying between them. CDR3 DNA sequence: TGTGCCAGTAGTATAAACAGGGCCCATGGCTACACCTTC. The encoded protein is CASSINRAHGYTF.

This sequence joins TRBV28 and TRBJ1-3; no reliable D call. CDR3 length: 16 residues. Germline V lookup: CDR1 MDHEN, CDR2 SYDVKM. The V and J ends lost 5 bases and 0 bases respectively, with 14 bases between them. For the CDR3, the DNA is TGTGCCAGCAGTCTCCCTAGCATGGACTCTGGAAACACCATATATTTT. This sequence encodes CASSLPSMDSGNTIYF.

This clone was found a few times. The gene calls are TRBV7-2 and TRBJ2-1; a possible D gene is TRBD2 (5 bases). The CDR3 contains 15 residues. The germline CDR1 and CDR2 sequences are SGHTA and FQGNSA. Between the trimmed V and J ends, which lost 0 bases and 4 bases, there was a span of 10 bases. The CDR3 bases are TGTGCCAGCAGCTTAGCTCTAGCAGAATACAATGAGCAGTTCTTC. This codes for CASSLALAEYNEQFF.

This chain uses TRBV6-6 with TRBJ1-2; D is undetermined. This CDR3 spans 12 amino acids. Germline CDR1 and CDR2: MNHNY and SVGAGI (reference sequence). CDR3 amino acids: CAASGSGYGYTF. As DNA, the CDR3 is TGTGCAGCGTCGGGATCCGGCTATGGCTACACCTTC.

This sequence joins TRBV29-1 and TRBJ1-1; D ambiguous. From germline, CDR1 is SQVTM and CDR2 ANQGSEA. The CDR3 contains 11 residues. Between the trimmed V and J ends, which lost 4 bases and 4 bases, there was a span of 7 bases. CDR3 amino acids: CSVVVSTEAFF. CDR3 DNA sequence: TGCAGCGTTGTAGTAAGCACTGAAGCTTTCTTT. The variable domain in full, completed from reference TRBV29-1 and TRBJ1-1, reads SAVISQKPSRDICQRGTSLTIQCQVDSQVTMMFWYRQQPGQSLTLIATANQGSEATYESGFVIDKFPISRPNLTFSTLTVSNMSPEDSSIYLCSVVVSTEAFFGQGTRLTVV.

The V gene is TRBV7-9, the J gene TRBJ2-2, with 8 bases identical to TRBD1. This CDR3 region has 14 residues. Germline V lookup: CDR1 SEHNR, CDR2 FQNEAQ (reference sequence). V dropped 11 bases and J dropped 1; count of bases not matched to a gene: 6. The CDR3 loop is CARTGTGNTGELFF. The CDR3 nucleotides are TGTGCCCGTACCGGGACAGGGAACACCGGGGAGCTGTTTTTT.